The next 26 T cell receptor beta chains were all read from a single sample in a study of blood T cell repertoires in COVID-19. Data came from immunoSEQ multiplex PCR; TCRdb stores just in-frame clones and leaves some out. The sample carries around 300,000 clones, nearly 90% recorded once. The material sequenced was peripheral blood. The receptors come from a man aged 18 to 30 with active or convalescent COVID-19.

The chain recombines TRBV6-5 with TRBJ1-6, with 9 nucleotides matching TRBD1. After removal of 5 bases from V and 8 bases from J, the junction contained 7 bases not matched to a gene. The germline gives CDR1 MNHEY, CDR2 SVGAGI. The CDR3 loop spans 15 amino acids. The DNA for the CDR3 is TGTGCCAGCAGTCGAGACAGGGGGGGATATTCACCCCTCCACTTT. Its protein product is CASSRDRGGYSPLHF.

The rearrangement uses TRBV28 and TRBJ2-4, with D possibly being TRBD2 (6 bases). Germline V gives CDR1 MDHEN, CDR2 SYDVKM. The CDR3 totals 12 residues. The V end was cut by 6 bases, the J end by 11 bases, with 14 bases between. The chain's CDR3 is CASSPWGDFQYF. The DNA for the CDR3 is TGTGCCAGCAGCCCTTGGGGGGACTTTCAGTACTTC.

The chain combines TRBV9 with TRBJ1-4, with D uncertain. Germline CDR1 SGDLS, CDR2 YYNGEE. The V end lost 2 bases, the J end lost 9 bases, and 11 bases lay between the germline ends. This CDR3 has 13 amino acids. In DNA, the CDR3 is TGTGCCAGCAGCGTCGCGGGAGGTCAAAAACTGTTTTTT. This encodes CASSVAGGQKLFF.

This chain links TRBV19 with TRBJ1-1; possible D gene TRBD1, 5 bases. Trimming removed 1 base from V and 1 base from J, with 10 bases in between. The CDR3 has 15 residues. Germline lookup yields CDR1 LNHDA and CDR2 SQIVND (reference sequence). The CDR3 DNA reads as TGTGCCAGTAGTATAGCTTCCGGGGGGAACACTGAAGCTTTCTTT. It encodes CASSIASGGNTEAFF.

Only one count was recorded for this clone. The V call is TRBV9, the J call TRBJ1-3; D gene unclear. Germline V gene sequence: CDR1 SGDLS, CDR2 YYNGEE. The CDR3 runs 13 residues. Trimming removed 3 bases at V and 0 bases at J, with 4 bases between. The CDR3 is CASSASSGNTIYF. Written as DNA, the CDR3 is TGTGCCAGCAGCGCCTCCTCTGGAAACACCATATATTTT.

The chain has TRBV7-2 and TRBJ2-7, with 8 positions matching TRBD2. With 8 bases clipped from V and 1 base from J, the junction kept 10 bases outside the gene matches. CDR3 size: 15 residues. Germline CDR1 and CDR2: SGHTA and FQGNSA. CDR3 coding DNA: TGTGCCAGCCGCAGGGTCGAGCGGGGGTCCTACGAGCAGTACTTC. Protein: CASRRVERGSYEQYF.

This clone was seen more than once but under ten times. The genes are TRBV9 and TRBJ2-5, with 8 bases fitting TRBD1. There are 14 residues in the CDR3. The V segment lost 3 bases and the J segment 4 bases; nucleotides outside the gene matches: 5. Looked up from germline, CDR1 is SGDLS and CDR2 is YYNGEE. In DNA form, the CDR3 reads TGTGCCAGCAGCGGACAGGGGAGACGAGAGACCCAGTACTTC. Amino acids: CASSGQGRRETQYF.

This clone appeared a few times. This chain joins TRBV25-1 and TRBJ2-2, with D perhaps matching TRBD2 (5 bases). Germline V CDR1 and CDR2: MGHDK, SYGVNS. CDR3 length equals 17 residues. V was pared by 3 bases and J by 4 bases, with 18 bases between. Here the CDR3 reads CASSDLAGQHLTGELFF. CDR3 sequence (DNA): TGTGCCAGCAGTGACCTCGCGGGCCAGCATCTCACCGGGGAGCTGTTTTTT.

The rearrangement uses TRBV4-2 and TRBJ1-3; D uncertain. This CDR3 comprises 15 residues. Germline V gives CDR1 LGHNA, CDR2 YNFKEQ. Trimming removed 5 bases at V and 2 bases at J, with 13 bases between. CDR3 sequence (DNA): TGTGCCAGCAGCGCAAGGAGGATGCCTGGAAACACCATATATTTT. This encodes CASSARRMPGNTIYF.

The DNA of the CDR3 is TGTGCCAGCTCACCACCGAATCCACCCATTGGAGACATTCAGTACTTC. Protein sequence: CASSPPNPPIGDIQYF. The chain employs TRBV18 and TRBJ2-4; D gene ambiguous. Per the germline V gene, CDR1 is KGHSH and CDR2 is LQKENI. The CDR3 consists of 16 residues. The V end lost 0 bases, the J end lost 8 bases, and 17 bases lay between the germline ends.

V is TRBV29-1 and J is TRBJ2-1; 16 bases align to TRBD2. Germline V gene lookup returns CDR1 SQVTM and CDR2 ANQGSEA. Trimming took 6 bases from V and 4 from J; bases not matched to a gene: 0. The CDR3 spans 14 residues. The CDR3 sequence is CSVGLAGGYNEQFF. CDR3 in DNA: TGCAGCGTGGGACTAGCGGGGGGGTACAATGAGCAGTTCTTC.

This clone showed up just once. The chain is built from TRBV11-2 and TRBJ1-3; 7 bases agree with TRBD1. Germline V gene data show CDR1 as SGHAT and CDR2 as FQNNGV. The length of the CDR3 is 15 residues. Trimming took 6 bases from V and 0 from J; bases not matched to a gene: 5. CDR3 loop: CASRHYRGSGNTIYF. The CDR3 DNA reads as TGTGCCAGCAGACATTACAGGGGCTCTGGAAACACCATATATTTT. The full variable domain, with the rest looked up from reference TRBV11-2 and TRBJ1-3, is EAGVAQSPRYKIIEKRQSVAFWCNPISGHATLYWYQQILGQGPKLLIQFQNNGVVDDSQLPKDRFSAERLKGVDSTLKIQPAKLEDSAVYLCASRHYRGSGNTIYFGEGSWLTVV.

The V call is TRBV2, the J call TRBJ1-4, with 9 bases identical to TRBD1. In germline, CDR1 is SNHLY, CDR2 FYNNEI. The CDR3 runs to 15 residues. The V segment lost 6 bases and the J segment 8 bases; nucleotides outside the gene matches: 10. The CDR3 loop is CASRRTRDRVEKLFF. DNA for the CDR3: TGTGCCAGCAGAAGGACCCGGGACAGGGTGGAAAAACTGTTTTTT.

This chain uses TRBV19 with TRBJ2-5; TRBD1 matches 7 bases. Germline values: CDR1 LNHDA, CDR2 SQIVND (reference sequence). This CDR3 spans 14 amino acids. V lost 8 bases, J lost 4 bases, and 10 bases stayed unmatched. The CDR3 DNA sequence: TGTGCCAGTCGAAGACAGGGTAGAGGAGAGACCCAGTACTTC. This encodes CASRRQGRGETQYF.

A few counts support this clone. The chain employs TRBV10-3 and TRBJ2-6; D is perhaps TRBD2 (6 bases). The V gene lost 4 bases and the J gene lost 2 bases, with 15 bases spanning the gap. The CDR3 totals 17 residues. CDR1 is ENHRY and CDR2 is SYGVKD in the germline V gene. CDR3 amino acids: CAISAGGGIAGANVLTF. The CDR3 DNA follows: TGTGCCATCAGTGCCGGTGGAGGGATAGCTGGGGCCAACGTCCTGACTTTC.

The chain employs TRBV5-4 and TRBJ2-5; the D gene is possibly TRBD1 (6 bases). V was shortened by 4 bases and J by 4 bases, with 14 bases between the two germline ends. This CDR3 region has 14 residues. CDR1 and CDR2 from the germline V gene are SGHNT and YYREEE (reference sequence). DNA for the CDR3: TGTGCCAGCAGCCTTACAGGGAGTGGAGAGACCCAGTACTTC. Protein: CASSLTGSGETQYF.

The count of this clone is one. The CDR3 DNA reads TGTGCCAGCAGCCCCGGGACTAGCGGGGGGGCCCGTGGAGAGACCCAGTACTTC. It specifies CASSPGTSGGARGETQYF. The chain recombines TRBV11-2 with TRBJ2-5, with TRBD2 identical over 16 bases. Germline CDR1 reads SGHAT; CDR2 reads FQNNGV. Germline trimming cut 5 bases from V and 4 bases from J; bases unmatched to any gene: 10. CDR3 size: 18 residues.

The chain uses TRBV7-3 and TRBJ2-3; D remains ambiguous. The length of the CDR3 is 14 residues. Germline-derived CDR1 and CDR2 are SGHTA and FQGTGA. Trimming removed 1 base from V and 6 bases from J, with 11 bases in between. The CDR3, as DNA: TGTGCCAGCAGCTTAAAGGCCCCCGGGGATACGCAGTATTTT. It yields the protein CASSLKAPGDTQYF.

In this sample, this clone turned up many times. The chain uses TRBV19 and TRBJ1-1; 9 positions agree with TRBD1. Germline assignment: CDR1 LNHDA and CDR2 SQIVND (reference sequence). The CDR3 spans 15 residues. V lost 5 bases to trimming and J lost 5 bases; unmatched junction nucleotides: 9. This CDR3 reads CASSGAGTGSTEAFF. The CDR3 DNA follows: TGTGCCAGTAGTGGCGCCGGGACAGGGTCAACTGAAGCTTTCTTT.

This chain links TRBV11-2 with TRBJ1-1; D uncertain. The CDR3 contains 13 residues. Germline V CDR1 and CDR2: SGHAT, FQNNGV. V was trimmed by 5 bases and J by 10 bases, leaving 17 bases between them. DNA for the CDR3: TGTGCCAGCAGCCCAGTGGCGGGTTTTGCAGCTTTCTTT. It yields the protein CASSPVAGFAAFF.

The V and J genes are TRBV9 and TRBJ2-1; TRBD2 agrees at 11 bases. The trim removed 4 bases at V and 8 bases at J, leaving 8 bases unmatched. Germline V CDR1 and CDR2: SGDLS, YYNGEE. There are 15 residues in the CDR3. As DNA, the CDR3 is TGTGCCAGCAGCCCTTTTAGCGGGGGGGCCGATGAGCAGTTCTTC. Its protein product is CASSPFSGGADEQFF.

The CDR3 DNA follows: TGTGCCATCAGGGGAACAGGCGGCTATGGCTACACCTTC. It specifies CAIRGTGGYGYTF. The chain couples TRBV10-3 to TRBJ1-2, with D perhaps TRBD1 (5 bases). Germline assignment: CDR1 ENHRY and CDR2 SYGVKD. CDR3 length equals 13 residues. The ends were cut back, 6 bases at V and 4 bases at J, with 12 bases in the middle.

In this sample, this clone turned up once. V and J are TRBV10-1 and TRBJ2-3; 12 bases are shared with TRBD2. The CDR3 covers 17 residues. Germline-derived CDR1 and CDR2 are WNHNN and SYGVQD (reference sequence). Trimming took 2 bases from V and 6 from J; bases not matched to a gene: 9. In DNA form, the CDR3 reads TGCGCCAGCAGTGAGCGTCGACTAGCGGGGGTTCAGGATACGCAGTATTTT. Translating it yields CASSERRLAGVQDTQYF.

The chain recombines TRBV7-9 with TRBJ2-7; TRBD2 is a possible D gene (5 bases). The germline V gene has CDR1 SEHNR and CDR2 FQNEAQ (reference sequence). This CDR3 contains 17 residues. The V end was cut by 1 base, the J end by 5 bases, with 21 bases between. CDR3 residues: CASSLEAALAPGDEQYF. The CDR3 bases are TGTGCCAGCAGCTTAGAAGCGGCGTTGGCCCCTGGGGACGAGCAGTACTTC.

This rearrangement joins TRBV19 to TRBJ1-1; possibly TRBD1 for D (5 bases). In germline, CDR1 is LNHDA, CDR2 SQIVND (reference sequence). The CDR3 extends over 14 amino acids. Trimming removed 5 bases from V and 9 bases from J, with 19 bases in between. The CDR3, as DNA: TGTGCCAGTAGTTCCCCGAGACAGAGCCTTAAAGCTTTCTTT. It codes for CASSSPRQSLKAFF.

This chain joins TRBV12-3 or TRBV12-4 and TRBJ2-1; possibly TRBD1 for D (6 bases). The V end lost 7 bases, the J end lost 5 bases, and 9 bases lay between the germline ends. This CDR3 comprises 12 residues. In DNA, the CDR3 is TGTGCCAGCAACAGGGACCACAATGAGCAGTTCTTC. Protein sequence: CASNRDHNEQFF.